This passage covers 23 T cell receptor beta chains from one sample sequenced in a study of CD8+ T cells in alopecia areata. Extracted from the samples, RNA was reverse transcribed into cDNA to serve as the sequencing template. Clones were read by immunoSEQ multiplex PCR, and TCRdb kept only the in-frame ones, dropping some. This sample has fewer than 250,000 clones, with roughly 57% found just once. Material: CD4+ T cells sorted from blood, obtained at week 0. The origin of the receptors is a human donor with alopecia areata.

This sequence joins TRBV9 and TRBJ2-1; TRBD2 matches 10 bases. Germline V gives CDR1 SGDLS, CDR2 YYNGEE. The CDR3 is 18 residues long. V was clipped by 0 bases and J by 10 bases; unmatched bases: 16. In DNA, the CDR3 is TGTGCCAGCAGCGTAGGACCCCTTAGGCTAGCGGGAGTAGGAGAGCAGTTCTTC. Amino acid sequence: CASSVGPLRLAGVGEQFF. The full variable domain, rest sourced from reference TRBV9 and TRBJ2-1, is DSGVTQTPKHLITATGQRVTLRCSPRSGDLSVYWYQQSLDQGLQFLIQYYNGEERAKGNILERFSAQQFPDLHSELNLSSLELGDSALYFCASSVGPLRLAGVGEQFFGPGTRLTVL.

This clone was seen a few times. The CDR3 loop is CASSVIGTRNNEQFF. Written as DNA, the CDR3 is TGTGCCAGCAGCGTGATCGGGACTCGAAACAATGAGCAGTTCTTC. The chain is built from TRBV9 and TRBJ2-1; tentatively, D is TRBD2 (6 bases). V lost 2 bases, J lost 5 bases, and 14 bases lay in between. Germline CDR1 and CDR2: SGDLS and YYNGEE. This CDR3 contains 15 residues.

The chain carries TRBV30 and TRBJ1-2; TRBD1 agrees at 7 bases. The length of the CDR3 is 20 residues. V shed 2 bases and J 5 bases; nucleotides not matched to a gene: 26. Germline V gene data show CDR1 as GTSNPN and CDR2 as SVGIG (reference sequence). CDR3 nucleotides: TGTGCCTGGAGTAGTATCGTTGCAGGGGGATCTTCCCCCCTTGGATATGGCTACACCTTC. Translation: CAWSSIVAGGSSPLGYGYTF.

This clone has just one count. This rearrangement joins TRBV29-1 to TRBJ1-2; 9 positions agree with TRBD1. Looked up from germline, CDR1 is SQVTM and CDR2 is ANQGSEA. The CDR3 extends over 13 amino acids. The ends lost 5 bases at V and 5 bases at J; junction bases unmatched: 6. The chain's CDR3 is CSVSPGQGYGYTF. In DNA, the CDR3 is TGCAGCGTTTCTCCGGGACAGGGATATGGCTACACCTTC.

This clone was seen only a few times. The chain joins TRBV4-2 to TRBJ1-1; D not certain. V was clipped by 3 bases and J by 0 bases, with 14 bases between them. Germline assignment: CDR1 LGHNA and CDR2 YNFKEQ. CDR3 length: 16 residues. The CDR3 protein is CASSHPSSGMNTEAFF. CDR3 DNA sequence: TGTGCCAGCAGCCACCCCTCATCCGGAATGAACACTGAAGCTTTCTTT.

V gene TRBV29-1 combines with J gene TRBJ2-1; 8 bases match TRBD1. Losses at the gene ends were 3 bases for V and 5 bases for J; bases not matched to a gene: 6. The CDR3 spans 14 residues. Germline-derived CDR1 and CDR2 are SQVTM and ANQGSEA. Written as DNA, the CDR3 is TGCAGCGTTGAGAGGACAGGGCTCGACAATGAGCAGTTCTTC. Its protein product is CSVERTGLDNEQFF.

This clone has ten or more counts. This chain joins TRBV18 and TRBJ2-3; no reliable D call. The length of the CDR3 is 15 residues. The germline V gene encodes CDR1 KGHSH and CDR2 LQKENI. With 6 bases removed from V and 2 bases from J, the gap between germline ends came to 15 bases. CDR3 nucleotides: TGTGCCAGCTCTACCAGTGGAAGGATCACAGATACGCAGTATTTT. Translating gives CASSTSGRITDTQYF.

This clone was observed a single time. The chain recombines TRBV6-1 with TRBJ2-1; 9 bases match TRBD2. The V and J ends lost 3 bases and 8 bases, in that order; junction bases with no gene match: 8. CDR1 is MNHNS and CDR2 is SASEGT in the germline V gene. The CDR3 is 15 amino acids. The DNA for the CDR3 is TGTGCCAGCAGTGAGCGGGGGGGCTGGGACGATGAGCAGTTCTTC. Translating gives CASSERGGWDDEQFF.

A single count supports this clone. V and J are TRBV29-1 and TRBJ2-7, with 9 positions matching TRBD2. Germline V lookup: CDR1 SQVTM, CDR2 ANQGSEA. The CDR3 consists of 15 residues. Trimming cost V 7 bases and J 2 bases; bases outside gene matches: 12. The DNA of the CDR3 is TGCAGCGGGATATCTCCTAGCGGGGCCGCCTACGAGCAGTACTTC. Translated, it gives CSGISPSGAAYEQYF.

The V gene is TRBV4-2, the J gene TRBJ1-2; D unclear. V lost 0 bases and J lost 0, with 11 bases in between. The germline V gene encodes CDR1 LGHNA and CDR2 YNFKEQ. The CDR3 contains 16 residues. The DNA of the CDR3 is TGTGCCAGCAGCCAAGATACGACATTAGCTAACTATGGCTACACCTTC. This encodes CASSQDTTLANYGYTF.

V usage is TRBV4-2 and J usage is TRBJ2-3; 9 bases line up with TRBD2. Germline V gene data show CDR1 as LGHNA and CDR2 as YNFKEQ. The V gene end was trimmed by 0 bases and the J gene end by 2 bases; junction bases not matched to a gene: 9. The CDR3 length is 18 residues. This chain's CDR3 is CASSQEITSGSNTDTQYF. The CDR3 bases are TGTGCCAGCAGCCAAGAGATCACTAGCGGGTCAAACACAGATACGCAGTATTTT.

This clone was counted only a few times. The chain links TRBV4-1 to TRBJ2-2; 7 bases align to TRBD1. The CDR3 contains 18 residues. V was pared by 4 bases and J by 3 bases, with 14 bases of the junction left unmatched. CDR1 MGHRA and CDR2 YSYEKL come from the germline V gene. CDR3 nucleotide sequence: TGCGCCAGCAGCCTAGGGGGCGGACAGGCGCCGGACACCGGGGAGCTGTTTTTT. It translates to CASSLGGGQAPDTGELFF.

This clone was observed a handful of times. J is TRBJ2-3 and V is TRBV7-9, with D maybe TRBD2 (6 bases). Germline loops: CDR1 SEHNR, CDR2 FQNEAQ (reference sequence). V lost 5 bases and J 2 bases, leaving 11 bases between the germline ends. This CDR3 contains 14 residues. The CDR3 here is CASSPTGVTDTQYF. In nucleotides, the CDR3 is TGTGCCAGCAGCCCAACGGGGGTCACAGATACGCAGTATTTT.

This clone was seen a handful of times. CDR3 sequence (DNA): TGTGCCAGCAGTGGGGGGACAGCTAATTCACCCCTCCACTTT. Its protein is CASSGGTANSPLHF. The gene calls are TRBV2 and TRBJ1-6, with 7 bases fitting TRBD1. CDR3 size: 14 residues. In germline, CDR1 is SNHLY, CDR2 FYNNEI. Trimming took 4 bases from V and 6 from J; bases not matched to a gene: 3.

The V gene is TRBV5-1, the J gene TRBJ1-1; 7 nucleotides line up with TRBD1. The CDR3 is 13 amino acids. The germline V gene encodes CDR1 SGHRS and CDR2 YFSETQ. J was trimmed by 3 bases and V by 5 bases; bases with no gene match: 4. The CDR3 DNA reads as TGCGCCAGCAGGACAGGGTCGTACACTGAAGCTTTCTTT. This codes for CASRTGSYTEAFF.

This clone was counted between two and nine times. The chain couples TRBV29-1 to TRBJ1-1, with no clear D. Germline values: CDR1 SQVTM, CDR2 ANQGSEA. The V gene lost 4 bases and the J gene lost 11 bases, with 11 bases spanning the gap. The CDR3 loop spans 10 amino acids. CDR3: CSVVELRAFF. The DNA of the CDR3 is TGCAGCGTTGTGGAGTTGCGGGCTTTCTTT.

This clone has just a few counts. V gene TRBV7-2 combines with J gene TRBJ1-1; TRBD1 might be the D (5 bases). CDR1 is SGHTA, CDR2 FQGNSA, per germline. V was clipped by 2 bases and J by 1 base, with 8 bases between them. There are 14 residues in the CDR3. CDR3 loop: CASSLSDRNTEAFF. The CDR3 bases are TGTGCCAGCAGCTTATCCGACAGGAACACTGAAGCTTTCTTT.

This clone came up many times. J is TRBJ1-3 and V is TRBV27; TRBD1 aligns across 8 bases. The CDR3 is made up of 16 amino acids. In germline, CDR1 is MNHEY, CDR2 SMNVEV (reference sequence). Trimming removed 5 bases from V and 0 bases from J; junction bases left unmatched: 6. The CDR3 DNA follows: TGTGCCAGCAGTGCGGGGGACAGGATCTCTGGAAACACCATATATTTT. The encoded protein is CASSAGDRISGNTIYF.

The J gene is TRBJ2-1, the V gene TRBV27, with 13 positions matching TRBD2. CDR3 length: 18 amino acids. Germline V gene sequence: CDR1 MNHEY, CDR2 SMNVEV (reference sequence). V shed 6 bases, J shed 3 bases, and the junction held 11 bases outside the gene matches. The CDR3: CASSPNTRTSGSYNEQFF. DNA for the CDR3: TGTGCCAGCAGCCCTAACACCCGGACTAGCGGGAGCTACAATGAGCAGTTCTTC.

Only a few counts were recorded for this clone. The V call is TRBV30, the J call TRBJ1-1; the D is unclear. This CDR3 is built from 14 residues. The ends were cut back, 1 base at V and 5 bases at J, with 14 bases in the middle. In germline, CDR1 is GTSNPN, CDR2 SVGIG (reference sequence). As DNA, the CDR3 is TGTGCCTGGAGTGACAGATCTCCGGGGACTGAAGCTTTCTTT. It encodes CAWSDRSPGTEAFF.

About this clone itself: Additional DNA sequences in this sample encode the identical CDR3. The V and J genes are TRBV7-9 and TRBJ2-7, with 9 bases aligning to TRBD1. The CDR3 runs 14 residues. The V and J ends lost 5 bases and 2 bases, in that order; junction bases with no gene match: 4. Germline loops: CDR1 SEHNR, CDR2 FQNEAQ (reference sequence). The CDR3: CASSPGQGTYEQYF. In DNA, the CDR3 is TGTGCCAGCAGCCCGGGACAGGGTACCTACGAGCAGTACTTC.

For the CDR3, the DNA is TGTGCCAGCAGCACTACAGGGACTGAAGCTTTCTTT. This encodes CASSTTGTEAFF. V is TRBV4-2 and J is TRBJ1-1; perhaps TRBD1 as D (6 bases). The ends were cut back, 5 bases at V and 5 bases at J, with 9 bases in the middle. The CDR3 contains 12 residues. Germline V gives CDR1 LGHNA, CDR2 YNFKEQ.

The count of this clone is one. This chain connects TRBV7-2 to TRBJ1-5, with D perhaps TRBD1 (5 bases). Germline CDR1 and CDR2: SGHTA and FQGNSA. V lost 5 bases to trimming and J lost 1 base, with 18 bases between them. This CDR3 comprises 17 residues. The CDR3 DNA sequence: TGTGCCAGCAGCCCCCCTGGGGGAGCCGGGAGCAATCAGCCCCAGCATTTT. It encodes CASSPPGGAGSNQPQHF.